The TCR beta chain under discussion was sequenced for a study of shared clonotypes between healthy human individuals. The V end lost 3 bases, the J end lost 1 base, and 10 bases lay between the germline ends. Germline CDR1 SGHRS, CDR2 YFSETQ. This CDR3 comprises 14 residues. The method was immunoSEQ multiplex PCR; TCRdb's version includes in-frame clones alone and lacks a portion of them. The profile covers a few hundred thousand clones, with around three quarters appearing a single time and about 12% taken by the ten largest. The study drew its donors from healthy HIV-negative adults without recent acute infections or vaccinations.

This rearrangement joins TRBV5-1 to TRBJ1-1, with D uncertain. This receptor was obtained from a woman between 40 and 55 years old in good health. Some clones in this sample may be carry-over from other donors' samples. The source material was PBMCs. The CDR3 coding sequence is TGCGCCAGCAGCTCGGGATCTCGGAACACTGAAGCTTTCTTT. This gives the protein CASSSGSRNTEAFF.